The present TCR beta chain was sequenced within a study of cytomegalovirus exposure and HLA in healthy donors. Regarding the study as a whole: The majority of TCR sequences were rare, yet some public TCRs appeared in many donors.

With regard to this clone: Its cognate antigen is unknown. The limits of the CDR3 on the DNA are not certain, so only TCRdb's listed CDR3 is given.

PCR employed 60 Vbeta and 13 Jbeta primers. The repertoire was sequenced with immunoSEQ multiplex PCR; TCRdb's copy has only in-frame clones and lacks some. The data contain 100,000 to 150,000 clones, about 81% of them seen just once; the ten biggest clones take up 5.5% to 6%. The donors gave bone marrow, and they were healthy. The receptor was isolated from a middle-aged woman in good health and CMV-seropositive. Sequences were obtained from PBMCs.

CDR3 region: CASFGTGTYTESFF. The V gene is TRBV6-6, the J gene TRBJ1-1; the D call TRBD1 from the table was never checked on the DNA. Per germline, CDR1 MNHNY and CDR2 SVGAGI (reference sequence). The CDR3 has 14 amino acids, counting both end residues.